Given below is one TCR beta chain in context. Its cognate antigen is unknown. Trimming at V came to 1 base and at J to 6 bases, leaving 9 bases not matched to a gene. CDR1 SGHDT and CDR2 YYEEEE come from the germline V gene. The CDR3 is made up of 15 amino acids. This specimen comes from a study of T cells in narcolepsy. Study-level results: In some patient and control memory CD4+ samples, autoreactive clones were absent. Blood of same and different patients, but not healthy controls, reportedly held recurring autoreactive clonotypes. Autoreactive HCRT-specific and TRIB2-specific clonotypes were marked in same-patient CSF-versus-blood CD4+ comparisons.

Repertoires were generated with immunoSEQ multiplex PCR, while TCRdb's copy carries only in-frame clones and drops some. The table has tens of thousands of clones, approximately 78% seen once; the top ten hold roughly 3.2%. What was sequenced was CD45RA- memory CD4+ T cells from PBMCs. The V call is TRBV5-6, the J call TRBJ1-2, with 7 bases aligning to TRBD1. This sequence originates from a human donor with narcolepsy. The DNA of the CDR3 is TGTGCCAGCAGCTTGATTGGAAGAGACAGGGATGGCTACACCTTC. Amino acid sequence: CASSLIGRDRDGYTF.